One sample yielded the 15 T cell receptor beta chains listed below, sequenced in a study of identifying expanded T cells in peripheral blood. Clones were sequenced by immunoSEQ multiplex PCR, and TCRdb holds only the in-frame ones, with some missing. Among around 100,000 clones listed, around nine tenths were seen once. Sequencing used blood. These receptors were taken from a person between 18 and 70 years old in good health.

The J gene is TRBJ2-1, the V gene TRBV7-9, with unresolved D. The CDR3 loop spans 17 amino acids. From germline, CDR1 is SEHNR and CDR2 FQNEAQ (reference sequence). The V gene lost 3 bases and the J gene lost 0 bases, with 15 bases spanning the gap. This CDR3 reads CASSFRSLVSSYNEQFF. The DNA for the CDR3 is TGTGCCAGCAGCTTTAGGAGCTTGGTCAGCTCCTACAATGAGCAGTTCTTC.

This chain connects TRBV5-1 to TRBJ1-5; TRBD1 might be the D (5 bases). CDR1 and CDR2 from the germline V gene are SGHRS and YFSETQ. With 1 base removed from V and 0 bases from J, the gap between germline ends came to 8 bases. The CDR3 totals 15 residues. The CDR3 loop reads CASSLSGLSNQPQHF. In DNA, the CDR3 is TGCGCCAGCAGCTTGTCGGGGCTTAGCAATCAGCCCCAGCATTTT.

The chain carries TRBV2 and TRBJ1-5; D call uncertain. The V end lost 8 bases, the J end lost 4 bases, and 18 bases lay between the germline ends. The CDR3 spans 15 residues. The germline gives CDR1 SNHLY, CDR2 FYNNEI. The chain's CDR3 is CASSYENGRNQPQHF. The DNA for the CDR3 is TGTGCCAGCTCATATGAAAATGGAAGGAATCAGCCCCAGCATTTT.

This chain connects TRBV4-2 to TRBJ1-2; unclear D gene. Germline V lookup: CDR1 LGHNA, CDR2 YNFKEQ. Trimming cost V 1 base and J 4 bases, with 22 bases left between them. This CDR3 is 18 amino acids long. The CDR3 reads CASSQGFGGQSGSYGYTF. CDR3 nucleotide sequence: TGTGCCAGCAGCCAAGGTTTTGGAGGTCAGTCGGGATCCTATGGCTACACCTTC.

The gene calls are TRBV11-1 and TRBJ2-7, with TRBD2 as a possible D gene (6 bases). With 1 base removed from V and 3 bases from J, the gap between germline ends came to 13 bases. In germline, CDR1 is SGHAT, CDR2 FQDESV (reference sequence). This CDR3 region has 15 residues. CDR3 in amino acids: CASSLVEGRGYEQYF. The CDR3 DNA is TGTGCCAGCAGCTTAGTGGAGGGTAGAGGCTACGAGCAGTACTTC.

The chain carries TRBV9 and TRBJ1-5, with a possible D match to TRBD1 (5 bases). There are 14 residues in the CDR3. Germline CDR1 and CDR2: SGDLS and YYNGEE. The V gene lost 3 bases and the J gene lost 5 bases, with 12 bases spanning the gap. DNA for the CDR3: TGTGCCAGCAGCGCCGATTTGGGGGATCAGCCCCAGCATTTT. Its protein product is CASSADLGDQPQHF.

The chain links TRBV29-1 to TRBJ1-5, with TRBD1 as a possible D gene (6 bases). Germline V gene data show CDR1 as SQVTM and CDR2 as ANQGSEA. CDR3 length: 14 residues. Trimming shortened V by 6 bases and J by 0 bases, and 12 bases separated the two germline ends. CDR3 sequence: CSVTTGYSNQPQHF. The CDR3 coding sequence is TGCAGCGTGACGACAGGCTATAGCAATCAGCCCCAGCATTTT.

This chain links TRBV28 with TRBJ1-2; maybe TRBD1 (6 bases). Trimming shortened V by 11 bases and J by 4 bases, and 26 bases separated the two germline ends. The germline V gene encodes CDR1 MDHEN and CDR2 SYDVKM. The CDR3 runs to 16 residues. The chain's CDR3 is CAAQSPPRGVGYGYTF. CDR3 DNA: TGTGCCGCCCAAAGCCCTCCCAGGGGTGTTGGCTATGGCTACACCTTC.

The chain couples TRBV7-2 to TRBJ1-2; D is uncertain. CDR3 length: 15 residues. V lost 7 bases, J lost 3 bases, and 18 bases lay in between. Germline V CDR1 and CDR2: SGHTA, FQGNSA. CDR3 in DNA: TGTGCCAGCACCCCGACCCCCGGGTTGGACTATGGCTACACCTTC. Protein: CASTPTPGLDYGYTF. Filled out from reference TRBV7-2 and TRBJ1-2, the complete variable domain reads GAGVSQSPSNKVTEKGKDVELRCDPISGHTALYWYRQSLGQGLEFLIYFQGNSAPDKSGLPSDRFSAERTGGSVSTLTIQRTQQEDSAVYLCASTPTPGLDYGYTFGSGTRLTVV.

The chain uses TRBV5-1 and TRBJ2-6; D is uncertain. V was pared by 6 bases and J by 2 bases, with 12 bases between. This CDR3 is built from 15 residues. Germline loops: CDR1 SGHRS, CDR2 YFSETQ. The CDR3 sequence: CASTLLTAGANVLTF. The CDR3 DNA reads as TGCGCCAGCACCCTTTTAACAGCTGGGGCCAACGTCCTGACTTTC.

The chain couples TRBV7-2 to TRBJ1-2; no clear D gene. Per germline, CDR1 SGHTA and CDR2 FQGNSA. The length of the CDR3 is 13 residues. The V gene lost 7 bases and the J gene lost 7 bases, with 16 bases spanning the gap. Written as DNA, the CDR3 is TGTGCCAGCACCTATATGAGAGATGGTGGCTACACCTTC. It is translated as CASTYMRDGGYTF.

The chain links TRBV11-2 to TRBJ2-7, with a possible D match to TRBD1 (6 bases). The germline V gene has CDR1 SGHAT and CDR2 FQNNGV. V was pared by 1 base and J by 2 bases, with 15 bases between. The CDR3 runs to 16 residues. The CDR3 loop reads CASSLGKNRDTYEQYF. The CDR3 coding sequence is TGTGCCAGCAGCTTAGGTAAAAACAGGGATACCTACGAGCAGTACTTC.

J is TRBJ2-7 and V is TRBV7-2, with 8 bases that match TRBD1. The CDR3 contains 16 residues. Per the germline V gene, CDR1 is SGHTA and CDR2 is FQGNSA. Losses at the gene ends were 3 bases for V and 3 bases for J; bases not matched to a gene: 10. The CDR3 region has the DNA TGTGCCAGCAGCTTGGGGCAGGGGGCTCTAGTCTACGAGCAGTACTTC. It is translated as CASSLGQGALVYEQYF.

For this clone: An end of the junction differs from the germline gene, which may be a read error. The sample contains more than one DNA sequence encoding this CDR3. The CDR3 protein is CASSQDQRTGRDQPQHF. The CDR3 DNA reads TGCGCCAGTAGCCAAGATCAAAGGACAGGGAGGGATCAGCCCCAGCATTTT. V gene TRBV4-3 combines with J gene TRBJ1-5, with TRBD1 identical over 8 bases. The CDR3 runs to 17 residues. CDR1 and CDR2 from the germline V gene are LGHNA and YSLEER.

The J gene is TRBJ1-1, the V gene TRBV6-5, with D perhaps matching TRBD1 (5 bases). Trimming took off 4 bases at V and 1 base at J, with 7 bases between the two ends. Germline V gene lookup returns CDR1 MNHEY and CDR2 SVGAGI. This CDR3 has 13 residues. Here the CDR3 DNA reads TGTGCCAGCAGTTCGGGACCGAACACTGAAGCTTTCTTT. Translated, it gives CASSSGPNTEAFF.